This TCR beta chain was profiled in a study of OX40 agonist ivuxolimab in advanced cancers. Study-wide context: Ivuxolimab, which targeted the costimulatory receptor OX40 (CD134), was an agonistic, fully human IgG2 monoclonal antibody. Intravenous ivuxolimab was administered to patients every 2 weeks at six dose levels: 0.01, 0.1, 0.3, 1.5, 3 and 10 mg/kg. Of the roughly 52 dose-escalation patients, hepatocellular carcinoma was present in about 20, melanoma in roughly 15, renal cell carcinoma in 9 and head and neck cancer in 9. In the dose-escalation cohort, around four fifths of patients were male, and the mean age was approximately 64 years, with a range of about 23 to 85. Prior anti-PD-1, anti-PD-L1 or anti-CTLA-4 therapy was permitted, and approximately 40% of dose-escalation patients had received checkpoint inhibitors. Partial responses occurred in three dose-escalation patients, of whom one had hepatocellular carcinoma and two had cutaneous melanoma. The point of sequencing TCRbeta in the periphery was to test whether ivuxolimab changed TCR sequence diversity and drove clonal T-cell expansion. The paper covers the monotherapy dose-escalation part of the phase I ivuxolimab trial, which included N ≈ 57 patients. Paper-wide results and their limitations: After ivuxolimab, expanded clones were on average more numerous among CD8+ T cells than among CD4+ T cells. Antigen specificity was not determined for the clonally expanded peripheral T cells. Clonal expansion of both CD4+ and CD8+ blood T cells was observed from baseline to week 6 at doses 0.1 to 3.0 mg/kg. Low levels of normalized T-cell clonal expansion were also seen in some patients who did not respond. In partial responders in the 0.1-3.0 mg/kg groups, normalized peripheral clonal expansion was found to be among the lowest, especially among CD8+ T cells.

Patients with autoimmune disease history or receiving systemic immunosuppression were excluded from the trial. Peripheral blood for TCR sequencing was collected from all dose cohorts at baseline, on cycle 4 day 1, and on cycle 7 day 1. Samples came from an open-label, multicenter, first-in-human phase I dose-escalation trial of ivuxolimab. Adults with locally advanced or metastatic melanoma, renal cell, hepatocellular, or head and neck squamous cell carcinoma were enrolled in the trial. Before TCR sequencing, CD4+ T cells and CD8+ T cells were sorted from peripheral blood as separate populations. Trimming at the junction amounts to 2 bases on V and 10 bases on J, and the germline ends lie 11 bases apart. The CDR3 spans 12 residues, from the cysteine through the phenylalanine. The kept DNA is CDR3 alone, 36 bases in frame from the first base. CDR1 and CDR2 are read off the germline V gene (reference sequence) as SEHNR and FQNEAQ.

Of note for this clone: The target of this receptor is not known. Base qualities are not at hand, and no much larger clone is one base apart.

For sequencing of the TCRbeta CDR3 region, genomic DNA was extracted from the sorted cells. TCRbeta CDR3 regions were sequenced using the immunoSEQ Assay. In TCRdb, the immuneACCESS table is reduced to in-frame sequences with V and J assigned. These tables do not hold every clone; where another copy was compared, an unresolved V gene accounts for under half, and the others remain unexplained. For this sample there are some 98,000 clones; around 86% appear just once. The ten largest clonotypes hold under 0.35% of the sample. The input for sequencing was CD4+ or CD8+ T cells sorted from blood, taken in a trial of the OX40 agonist ivuxolimab. The receptor was derived from an adult with an advanced solid tumor such as melanoma, head and neck, liver or kidney cancer. Here the chain combines TRBV7-9 and TRBJ1-2, with no D gene named confidently. The CDR3 corresponds to CASSLFTSDYTF. In nucleotide form, the sequence is TGTGCCAGCAGCTTATTTACCAGCGACTACACCTTC. Here the CDR3 is joined to the reference TRBV7-9 and TRBJ1-2 genes, and the full variable domain is: DTGVSQNPRHKITKRGQNVTFRCDPISEHNRLYWYRQTLGQGPEFLTYFQNEAQLEKSRLLSDRFSAERPKGSFSTLEIQRTEQGDSAMYLCASSLFTSDYTFGSGTRLTVV.